Listed below are T cell receptor beta chains from one sample, sequenced in a study of post-analysis software for immune sequencing data. MiXCR was run by TCRdb on the PCR reads, yielding one entry per CDR3 protein. The table lists some 890,000 distinct CDR3 sequences, roughly 50% of them singletons, with roughly 4.4% in the top ten. The sample consisted of blood. All receptors come from a girl aged 5-17 years with multiple sclerosis. Both conserved end residues are part of each CDR3. A D gene is named only where the DNA matches it firmly. Some rows mark clone size as missing; the rest say once, few, many or name a class of expanded clone.

j_call | d_call | v_call | clone_size | cdr3_nt | cdr3_aa
TRBJ2-7 | TRBD1 | TRBV10-3 | - | TGTGCCATCAGTGGAAGACAGGGCCCTTCCTACGAGCAGTACTTC | CAISGRQGPSYEQYF
TRBJ2-4 | - | TRBV7-2 | - | TGTGCCAGCAGCTTCAAGGGTTCGGGAGAGCAGTACTTC | CASSFKGSGEQYF
TRBJ1-1 | - | TRBV20-1 | - | TGCAGTGCTAGAGGGCAGCTAATGAACACTGAAGCTTTCTTT | CSARGQLMNTEAFF
TRBJ1-5 | TRBD1 | TRBV15 | - | TGTGCCACCAGCAGAGAGGTGGGTGGAAACAGGGGAGGTCAGCCCCAGCATTTT | CATSREVGGNRGGQPQHF
TRBJ2-3 | - | TRBV20-1 | - | TGCAGTGCTAGCGGGATCCTCAACACAGATACGCAGTATTTT | CSASGILNTDTQYF
TRBJ1-2 | - | TRBV7-8 | - | TGTGCCAGCACCCAACTGGCGGCGAGTGGCTATGGCTACACCTTC | CASTQLAASGYGYTF
TRBJ2-5 | - | TRBV5-1 | - | TGCGCCAGCAGCCCAGACGGTTTGGAGACCCAGTACTTC | CASSPDGLETQYF
TRBJ1-1 | - | TRBV7-9 | - | TGTGCCAGCAGCTTAGTTCTCTCAGGGGCGAACACTGAAGCTTTCTTT | CASSLVLSGANTEAFF
TRBJ2-7 | TRBD2 | TRBV12-5 | - | TGTGCTAGTGGTTTGGTCAGCCCAAGGGAGGGGAGCTCCTACGAGCAGTACTTC | CASGLVSPREGSSYEQYF
TRBJ2-7 | TRBD1 | TRBV19 | - | TGTGCCAGTAGTGACAGGGACCCCTACGAGCAGTACTTC | CASSDRDPYEQYF
TRBJ2-5 | TRBD1 | TRBV6-1 | few | TGTGCCAGCAGCCGACAGGGTCATGGGACCCAGTACTTC | CASSRQGHGTQYF
TRBJ1-2 | - | TRBV6-6 | few | TGTGCCAGCAGTTACTTGGCTCGGGGAGGGACGAGCTATGGCTACACCTTC | CASSYLARGGTSYGYTF
TRBJ1-5 | - | TRBV29-1 | few | TGCAGCGTTCAGTATAGCAATCAGCCCCAGCATTTT | CSVQYSNQPQHF
TRBJ2-7 | - | TRBV7-9 | - | TGTGCCAGCACCCCTGGTTCATCCGGCGAGCAGTACTTC | CASTPGSSGEQYF
TRBJ2-3 | - | TRBV20-1 | - | TGCAGTGCTAGACTCACGGTCACAGATACGCAGTATTTT | CSARLTVTDTQYF
TRBJ1-2 | - | TRBV15 | - | TGTGCCACCAGCAAGGAGGCATTCCCTAACTATGGCTACACCTTC | CATSKEAFPNYGYTF
TRBJ2-1 | TRBD2 | TRBV20-1 | - | TGCAGTGCTAGAGCAGCGGGGGGGCCGGGGAATGAGCAGTTCTTC | CSARAAGGPGNEQFF
TRBJ2-1 | - | TRBV29-1 | - | TGCAGCGTTGAAGAGCGCTACAATGAGCAGTTCTTC | CSVEERYNEQFF
TRBJ1-4 | - | TRBV2 | - | TGTGCCAGCAGTAAATGGGACTCCCATGAAAAACTGTTTTTT | CASSKWDSHEKLFF
TRBJ1-2 | - | TRBV5-1 | - | TGCGCCAGCAGCTTGGGCCTGGGCACCGGAAACTATGGCTACACCTTC | CASSLGLGTGNYGYTF
TRBJ1-2 | TRBD1 | TRBV7-9 | - | TGTGCCAGCAGCCTCGGGACAGGCGATAACTATGGCTACACCTTC | CASSLGTGDNYGYTF
TRBJ2-7 | - | TRBV12-5 | once | TGTGCTAGTGGTTTGGCAACCTACGAGCAGTACTTC | CASGLATYEQYF
TRBJ2-3 | - | TRBV5-5 | - | TGTGCCAGCAGCCCCATCGGGGCACCTCTTTCAGATACGCAGTATTTT | CASSPIGAPLSDTQYF
TRBJ2-7 | TRBD2 | TRBV6-1 | few | TGTGCCAGCAGGTTCTTCCGAGCGGGAGCGTACTACGAGCAGTACTTC | CASRFFRAGAYYEQYF
TRBJ2-7 | - | TRBV12-3/TRBV12-4 | few | TGTGCCAGCAGCGGGGCGCGTGCAGCGGCAACCTACGAGCAGTACTTC | CASSGARAAATYEQYF
TRBJ2-3 | TRBD1 | TRBV5-1 | few | TGCGCCAGCACTGACAGGGCAACAGGAGATACGCAGTATTTT | CASTDRATGDTQYF
TRBJ1-1 | - | TRBV7-2 | - | TGTGCCAGCAGCTTAGCGCTATGGCAGAACACTGAAGCTTTCTTT | CASSLALWQNTEAFF
TRBJ1-5 | - | TRBV20-1 | - | TGCAGTGCTAGTTATCAGGGGAGTAGCAATCAGCCCCAGCATTTT | CSASYQGSSNQPQHF
TRBJ2-4 | - | TRBV7-9 | few | TGTGCCAGCAGCTTTGTTCCCGAAGAGCAGTACTTC | CASSFVPEEQYF
TRBJ2-5 | - | TRBV29-1 | - | TGCAGCGTGGGGGCAGGAAGGTCCACAGAGACCCAGTACTTC | CSVGAGRSTETQYF
TRBJ2-7 | - | TRBV6-5 | - | TGTGCCAGCAGTTACTCGACCGGACAGATATACGAGCAGTACTTC | CASSYSTGQIYEQYF
TRBJ1-2 | TRBD1 | TRBV20-1 | - | TGCAGTGCTAGGGCCAAGGACAGGGACTATGGCTACACCTTC | CSARAKDRDYGYTF
TRBJ1-1 | - | TRBV7-9 | - | TGTGCCAGCAGTTCTCTCCAGGTTGAGACTGAAGCTTTCTTT | CASSSLQVETEAFF
TRBJ2-1 | TRBD2 | TRBV10-3 | - | TGTGCCATCAGGCCGGGACTAGCCCCCTACAATGAGCAGTTCTTC | CAIRPGLAPYNEQFF
TRBJ2-1 | TRBD2 | TRBV5-1 | - | TGCGCCAGCAGTTCCGGGACTAGCGGGATGAATGAGCAGTTCTTC | CASSSGTSGMNEQFF
TRBJ1-2 | - | TRBV4-1 | - | TGCGCCAGCAGCCCTAAGAGGGGTGGCTACACCTTC | CASSPKRGGYTF
TRBJ2-7 | - | TRBV21-1 | - | TGTGCCAGCAGCAAGAGACAGAACCATTCCTACGAGCAGTACTTC | CASSKRQNHSYEQYF
TRBJ2-3 | - | TRBV5-1 | - | TGCGCCAGCAGCTTGGACGGACTAAACACAGATACGCAGTATTTT | CASSLDGLNTDTQYF
TRBJ2-7 | TRBD2 | TRBV5-5 | few | TGTGCCAGCAACCGAGCGGGGGGGCCCCCCGAGCAGTACTTC | CASNRAGGPPEQYF
TRBJ2-2 | - | TRBV5-1 | - | TGCGCCAGCAGTCAGGGATCGAACACCAGGGAGCTGTTTTTT | CASSQGSNTRELFF
TRBJ1-6 | - | TRBV12-3/TRBV12-4 | - | TGTGCCAGCAGCTTCCAAGTCCTCGCAGGGGTCCTATCACCCCTCCACTTT | CASSFQVLAGVLSPLHF
TRBJ2-7 | TRBD2 | TRBV6-2/TRBV6-3 | few | TGTGCCAGCAGGCCTAGCGGGAGGGCCGTCGACGAGCAGTACTTC | CASRPSGRAVDEQYF
TRBJ2-1 | TRBD1 | TRBV2 | once | TGTGCCAGCACCCTGGACAGGGGCCTATACAATGAGCAGTTCTTC | CASTLDRGLYNEQFF
TRBJ2-7 | - | TRBV5-1 | - | TGCGCCAGCAGCTTGATCCACGAGCAGTACTTC | CASSLIHEQYF
TRBJ2-3 | - | TRBV20-1 | - | TGCAGTGCTGCCCGGGGGGCGAGCACAGATACGCAGTATTTT | CSAARGASTDTQYF
TRBJ2-1 | - | TRBV7-9 | few | TGTGCCAGCAGCTTAGGTACGGCCGCAGAGCAGTTCTTC | CASSLGTAAEQFF
TRBJ1-2 | - | TRBV18 | - | TGTGCCAGCTCACCAAACGGGGCCAATAACTATGGCTACACCTTC | CASSPNGANNYGYTF
TRBJ2-1 | TRBD2 | TRBV5-1 | - | TGCGCCAGCAGCTTGGCCACGGGACTAGCGGTTTTCAATGAGCAGTTCTTC | CASSLATGLAVFNEQFF
TRBJ1-2 | - | TRBV7-2 | - | TGTGCCAGCAGCTTACCGGGCGAAAGACAGGCCTCTAACTATGGCTACACCTTC | CASSLPGERQASNYGYTF
TRBJ2-1 | TRBD2 | TRBV12-3/TRBV12-4 | few | TGTGCCAGCAGTTTGGGGGGTAGCGGGATAAGCTCCTACAATGAGCAGTTCTTC | CASSLGGSGISSYNEQFF
TRBJ2-7 | - | TRBV29-1 | - | TGCAGCGTCGAAAAGCCCAACTACGAGCAGTACTTC | CSVEKPNYEQYF
TRBJ2-7 | - | TRBV5-6 | few | TGTGCCAGCAGCTTGGCCGGGACCGTCTTAGTTTCCCTTTGCGAGCAGTACTTC | CASSLAGTVLVSLCEQYF
TRBJ2-7 | TRBD1 | TRBV20-1 | - | TGCAGTGCTAGACGGACAGGCGGCTCCTACAATGAGCAGTACTTC | CSARRTGGSYNEQYF
TRBJ2-7 | - | TRBV29-1 | few | TGCAGCGTGACGGGACTCAACACCTACGAGCAGTACTTC | CSVTGLNTYEQYF
TRBJ1-2 | - | TRBV29-1 | - | TGCAGCGTCTCCCGGGACACACTCTATGGCTACACCTTC | CSVSRDTLYGYTF
TRBJ2-7 | - | TRBV7-3 | - | TGTGCCAGCAGCTTAACGCGGACGCAAAGCTCCTACGAGCAGTACTTC | CASSLTRTQSSYEQYF
TRBJ1-1 | - | TRBV7-9 | - | TGTGCCAGCAGCTTAGGGACAGATGAAGCTTTCTTT | CASSLGTDEAFF
TRBJ2-6 | - | TRBV21-1 | - | TGTGCCAGCAGCAAAGCGAATAACCGGGCCCACGAAGGTGGGGCCAACGTCCTGACTTTC | CASSKANNRAHEGGANVLTF
TRBJ2-1 | - | TRBV5-1 | - | TGCGCCAGCAGCTTGTCGGACCAGTACAATGAGCAGTTCTTC | CASSLSDQYNEQFF
TRBJ2-7 | TRBD1 | TRBV29-1 | - | TGCAGCGTTGACACAGGGGGCTCCTACGAGCAGTACTTC | CSVDTGGSYEQYF